This T cell receptor (beta chain) derives from a study of blood T cells in healthy people across ages (dated by TCRdb to the mid-2010s). For the study in its entirety: In model experiments, template switching captured about one uniquely barcoded TCR beta cDNA molecule for every two T cells. To avoid experimental bias, donors of different ages were distributed randomly across sequencing lanes. To track age-related changes in TCR beta repertoire diversity, the study relied on deep sequencing normalized with unique cDNA molecular identifiers. For two donors (one aged 18 to 30 and one aged 80 or older), the study analyzed two additional independent replicas of 1 million unique cDNA reads from the same blood draw. Donors were grouped into four age groups: young (average roughly 16 years), middle-aged (less than 40), aged (around 60) and long-lived (over 80).

The CDR3 sequence holds 14 residues, the cysteine and phenylalanine included. The sequence is cut down to CDR3 DNA, 42 bases in frame from base 1. The germline V gene (reference sequence) provides CDR1 SEHNR and CDR2 FQNEAQ. V is cut by 4 bases and J by 6 bases, and the space between the germline ends is 12 bases. The roughly 37 donors, aged roughly 6 to 100 years, were systemically healthy Caucasian individuals from Russia. About 9.6 milliliters of peripheral blood were collected from each donor into EDTA-treated Vacutainer tubes. Ficoll-Paque density-gradient centrifugation was used to isolate PBMCs, with at least 7 million obtained per sample. Trizol reagent was used to extract total RNA from PBMCs, with at least 5.5 micrograms per sample. Naive CD45RAhigh/CD27high T cell percentages were measured by flow cytometry on a PBMC aliquot from every donor. Comment on this clonotype: There is no known antigen for this receptor. Base qualities are not recorded, but no much larger clone differs from it by a single base.

Library preparation used 5' RACE. Data came from an Illumina HiSeq 2500. A second PCR of roughly 7 to 11 cycles was performed with a sample-barcoded 5' primer and a J-beta primer mix. Each TCR beta cDNA molecule received a unique molecular identifier from a template-switch 5' adaptor carrying 12 random nucleotides. At least 2.5 million CDR3-containing paired-end reads were obtained from each sample. The Mint cDNA synthesis kit, primed by a TRBC-specific oligonucleotide, was used to synthesize first-strand cDNA from all RNA. Following uracil-DNA glycosylase treatment, a first 18-cycle PCR with universal primers M1SS and BC2_uni_R was performed on all cDNA. Per the source publication's procedure: For normalization, 1 million high-quality reads, each with a distinct molecular identifier, were randomly selected from each sample. Instead of being binned into consensus sequences, reads with shared molecular identifiers were discarded. MiTCR, with a Q25 quality threshold and the strictest error-elimination algorithm, was used for CDR3 identification, clonotype clustering and error correction. A nonparametric unseen species model with Euler transformation was used to estimate a lower bound on total TCR beta diversity. The public reads were reanalyzed by TCRdb: fastp trimming at Q25, MiXCR alignment, in-frame beta chains only. Rows are unified per CDR3 protein, each entry keeping the most common DNA and genes. In this record, the V and J calls reflect TCRdb's handling and not the investigators' own analysis. Here the sample has 550,000 to 600,000 distinct CDR3 sequences; roughly a quarter occur a single time. The ten largest clones take up around a sixth of the sample.

Overall results and qualifications from the work: The percentage of naive T cells measured by flow cytometry correlated strongly with observed TCR beta diversity. Estimates of total diversity based on one million sequenced T cells were considered lower bounds and underestimates. The long-lived group showed more naive CD4+ T cells, fewer expanded clones and increased TCR diversity than the aged group, suggesting age selection. As age increased, observed TCR beta diversity per million T cells dropped in a roughly linear way, and a significant reduction was already evident by age about 40. Since profiling was done on bulk unsorted PBMCs, naive and antigen-experienced compartments could not be conclusively compared. Because the CMV infection status of the donors was unknown, age-related changes in expanded clonotypes may potentially have been confounded.

The sequence was collected from a woman in her 70s in good health. Here the chain combines TRBV7-9 and TRBJ1-4; the D segment cannot be called with confidence. The sample taken for sequencing was blood. CDR3 region: CASSYLGIDEKLFF. The nucleotide sequence reads as follows: TGTGCCAGCAGCTACTTGGGGATCGATGAAAAACTGTTTTTT. Joined to the reference TRBV7-9 and TRBJ1-4 proteins, this CDR3 gives the full variable domain: DTGVSQNPRHKITKRGQNVTFRCDPISEHNRLYWYRQTLGQGPEFLTYFQNEAQLEKSRLLSDRFSAERPKGSFSTLEIQRTEQGDSAMYLCASSYLGIDEKLFFGSGTQLSVL.